The present TCR beta chain was sequenced within a study of blood T cell repertoires in COVID-19. Study details: Both acute and convalescent COVID-19 samples were obtained from the United States, Italy and Spain. T cells, B-cell-depleted T cells, or PBMCs supplied cDNA or gDNA.

Methods used by the authors: Nucleated cell counts were estimated from reference gene primer amplification. The table came from immunoSEQ multiplex PCR; TCRdb's copy has only in-frame clones and leaves some out. Clone size and the V and J calls come from that table; the DNA yielded D and trimming. The top ten clones hold about 8.9% of a sample with more than 150,000 clones, roughly 82% of them seen once. Per the germline V gene, CDR1 is SGHAT and CDR2 is FQNNGV. The ends lost 5 bases at V and 7 bases at J; junction bases unmatched: 13. CDR3 size: 16 residues. This rearrangement joins TRBV11-2 to TRBJ2-1; 8 bases fit TRBD2. This clonotype was obtained from a woman in her forties or fifties with acute or convalescent COVID-19. Sequencing was carried out using peripheral blood. Here the CDR3 reads CASSERYGRALNEQFF. The CDR3, as DNA: TGTGCCAGCAGCGAAAGATACGGGAGGGCCTTGAATGAGCAGTTCTTC.